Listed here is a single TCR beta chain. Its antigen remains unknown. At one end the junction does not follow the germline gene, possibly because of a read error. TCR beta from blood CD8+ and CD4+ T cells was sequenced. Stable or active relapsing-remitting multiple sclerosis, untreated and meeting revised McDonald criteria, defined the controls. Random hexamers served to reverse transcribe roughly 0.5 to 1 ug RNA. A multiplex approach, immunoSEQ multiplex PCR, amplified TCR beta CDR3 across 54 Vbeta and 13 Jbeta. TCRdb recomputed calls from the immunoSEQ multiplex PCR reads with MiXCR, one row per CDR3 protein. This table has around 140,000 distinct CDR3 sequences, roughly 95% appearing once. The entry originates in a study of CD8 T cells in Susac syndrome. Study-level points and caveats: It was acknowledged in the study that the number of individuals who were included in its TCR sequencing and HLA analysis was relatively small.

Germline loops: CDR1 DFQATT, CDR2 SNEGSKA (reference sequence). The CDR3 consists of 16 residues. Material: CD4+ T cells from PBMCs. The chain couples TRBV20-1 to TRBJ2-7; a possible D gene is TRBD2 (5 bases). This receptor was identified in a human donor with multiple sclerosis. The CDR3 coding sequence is TGCAGTGCTAGCCAATCTTCAACTAGGTTTTCCTCCGAGCAGTACTTC. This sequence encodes CSASQSSTRFSSEQYF.